The rows below give T cell receptor beta chains drawn from one sample of a study of T cell repertoires in cytomegalovirus infection. The antigens for these receptors are not known. TCRdb redid the calling of the reads with MiXCR, one entry per CDR3 protein. The sample contains around 710,000 distinct CDR3 sequences, almost 30% of which appear only once. The sample consisted of cultured CD8+ T cells from PBMCs, taken from culture after CMV antigen stimulation. These receptors all come from a human donor in good health (CMV status not recorded). Some clones in this sample may be carry-over from other donors' samples. Both conserved end residues are part of each CDR3. The D gene is left open where the match is weak. Clone size is shown for a subset of rows, as once, few, many or a class of expanded clone.

.,TRBV2,TRBJ2-1,.,CASTQVQVDEQFF,TGTGCCAGCACCCAGGTACAGGTGGATGAGCAGTTCTTC
.,TRBV7-8,TRBJ1-5,.,CASSPRQISNQPQHF,TGTGCCAGCAGCCCTAGACAAATTAGCAATCAGCCCCAGCATTTT
TRBD1,TRBV24-1,TRBJ2-3,.,CATSEKLGTGTGDTQYF,TGTGCCACCAGTGAGAAATTAGGGACGGGGACAGGAGATACGCAGTATTTT
TRBD1,TRBV11-2,TRBJ2-4,.,CASSRPGQGDIQYF,TGTGCCAGCAGCCGCCCGGGACAGGGGGACATTCAGTACTTC
.,TRBV27,TRBJ2-3,.,CTSSLSPTWASTDTQYF,TGTACCAGCAGTTTATCACCCACCTGGGCTAGCACAGATACGCAGTATTTT
TRBD1,TRBV24-1,TRBJ1-2,.,CATSVDRAFSFNYGYTF,TGTGCCACCAGTGTTGACAGGGCCTTCTCCTTTAACTATGGCTACACCTTC
.,TRBV7-9,TRBJ1-1,few,CASKGTMNTEAFF,TGTGCCAGCAAGGGGACGATGAACACTGAAGCTTTCTTT
.,TRBV4-2,TRBJ1-2,few,CASSQEDYDTPNYGYTF,TGTGCCAGCAGCCAAGAAGATTATGATACGCCTAACTATGGCTACACCTTC
.,TRBV7-9,TRBJ2-7,.,CASSLSTLEQYF,TGTGCCAGCAGCTTATCCACTTTAGAGCAGTACTTC
TRBD2,TRBV20-1,TRBJ2-5,.,CSAPSLRGVETQYF,TGCAGTGCCCCAAGCTTGCGGGGGGTGGAGACCCAGTACTTC
.,TRBV2,TRBJ2-2,.,CASTELGQELFF,TGTGCCAGTACCGAGTTAGGTCAAGAGCTGTTTTTT
.,TRBV5-3,TRBJ2-1,.,CASSFRRGSRSNEQFF,TGTGCCAGCAGCTTTCGACGGGGATCTAGGTCCAATGAGCAGTTCTTC
.,TRBV4-3,TRBJ2-1,few,CASSRSLTYNEQFF,TGCGCCAGCAGCCGTAGCTTAACCTACAATGAGCAGTTCTTC
.,TRBV6-5,TRBJ2-5,.,CASSQSQGLGETQYF,TGTGCCAGCAGTCAATCACAGGGCTTGGGGGAGACCCAGTACTTC
TRBD1,TRBV7-9,TRBJ2-3,few,CASRWTEGRGLTDTQYF,TGTGCCAGCAGGTGGACCGAGGGCAGGGGGCTTACAGATACGCAGTATTTT
.,TRBV27,TRBJ2-1,few,CASSFNPLAIRGEQFF,TGTGCCAGCAGTTTTAACCCCCTAGCGATTCGGGGTGAGCAGTTCTTC
.,TRBV11-2,TRBJ2-3,once,CASSLGLVTPFTDTQYF,TGTGCCAGCAGCTTAGGGCTAGTAACCCCATTCACAGATACGCAGTATTTT
TRBD1,TRBV7-9,TRBJ1-6,few,CASSSRTGVYGSPLHF,TGTGCCAGCAGCTCCCGGACAGGGGTTTATGGTTCACCCCTCCACTTT
TRBD2,TRBV6-6,TRBJ2-1,few,CASRHTGASGDSSYNEQFF,TGTGCCAGCAGACATACAGGGGCTAGCGGGGACAGCTCCTACAATGAGCAGTTCTTC
TRBD1,TRBV13,TRBJ2-7,.,CASSGGTGRSYEQYF,TGTGCCAGCAGCGGCGGGACAGGGCGATCCTACGAGCAGTACTTC
.,TRBV7-6,TRBJ2-7,.,CASSLANSYEQYF,TGTGCCAGCAGCTTAGCGAACTCCTACGAGCAGTACTTC
.,TRBV6-1,TRBJ1-5,few,CASSERGNSNQPQHF,TGTGCCAGCAGTGAGCGGGGAAATAGCAATCAGCCCCAGCATTTT
.,TRBV7-8,TRBJ2-3,.,CASSSDPWVDTQYF,TGTGCCAGCAGCTCTGATCCTTGGGTAGACACGCAGTATTTT
TRBD2,TRBV6-5,TRBJ2-1,.,CVSSRGGEQFF,TGTGTCAGCAGTCGGGGGGGCGAGCAGTTCTTC
.,TRBV6-1,TRBJ2-1,few,CASSVRIQGRLFEQFF,TGTGCCAGCAGTGTAAGAATCCAGGGGCGTCTTTTTGAGCAGTTCTTC
.,TRBV19,TRBJ1-1,.,CASSIRWDPNTEAFF,TGTGCCAGTAGTATTAGGTGGGACCCGAACACTGAAGCTTTCTTT
.,TRBV15,TRBJ1-5,.,CATSRDKGLQQPQHF,TGTGCCACCAGCAGAGATAAGGGGCTTCAACAGCCCCAGCATTTT
TRBD2,TRBV20-1,TRBJ2-1,.,CSARDLRLAGNEQFF,TGCAGTGCTAGAGATCTGCGACTAGCGGGAAATGAGCAGTTCTTC
TRBD2,TRBV25-1,TRBJ2-5,few,CASSEYALAGGHQETQYF,TGTGCCAGCAGTGAATACGCACTAGCGGGGGGCCACCAAGAGACCCAGTACTTC
TRBD1,TRBV20-1,TRBJ2-5,.,CSAREYRQGEETQYF,TGCAGTGCTAGGGAGTATCGACAGGGGGAAGAGACCCAGTACTTC
.,TRBV7-8,TRBJ1-2,.,CASSLAYAILGDGYTF,TGTGCCAGCAGCTTAGCATACGCTATTTTGGGCGATGGCTACACCTTC
TRBD1,TRBV15,TRBJ2-6,few,CATSIDRAGANVLTF,TGTGCCACCAGCATCGACAGGGCTGGGGCCAACGTCCTGACTTTC
.,TRBV4-1,TRBJ1-2,.,CASSQDTAGRGYTF,TGCGCCAGCAGCCAAGATACCGCTGGCAGGGGCTACACCTTC
.,TRBV7-8,TRBJ1-1,few,CASSPGTSEAFF,TGTGCCAGCAGTCCCGGGACGTCTGAAGCTTTCTTT
TRBD2,TRBV7-6,TRBJ2-2,many,CASSPGPSGLASNTGELFF,TGTGCCAGCAGCCCGGGCCCCTCTGGACTAGCGTCTAACACCGGGGAGCTGTTTTTT
TRBD2,TRBV27,TRBJ2-3,.,CASSSPLLAGDTDTQYF,TGTGCCAGCAGTTCCCCCTTACTAGCGGGGGACACAGATACGCAGTATTTT
.,TRBV27,TRBJ2-3,few,CASMGQPSTDTQYF,TGTGCCAGCATGGGACAACCGAGCACAGATACGCAGTATTTT
.,TRBV12-5,TRBJ1-1,few,CASGLASGEAFF,TGTGCTAGTGGTTTAGCTTCAGGGGAAGCTTTCTTT
.,TRBV7-9,TRBJ1-1,few,CASSASGSIEAFF,TGTGCCAGCAGCGCATCCGGGAGCATTGAAGCTTTCTTT
.,TRBV6-2/TRBV6-3,TRBJ1-5,few,CASSYLEGRCPNQPQHF,TGTGCCAGCAGTTACCTTGAAGGCCGGTGTCCGAATCAGCCCCAGCATTTT
.,TRBV27,TRBJ2-2,.,CASSVPPGSGELFF,TGTGCCAGCAGTGTGCCCCCGGGGTCCGGGGAGCTGTTTTTT
.,TRBV14,TRBJ1-2,.,CASSQEGREGYGYTF,TGTGCCAGCAGCCAAGAAGGCAGGGAGGGCTATGGCTACACCTTC
TRBD1,TRBV7-2,TRBJ2-7,.,CASTLTGLYEQYF,TGTGCCAGCACCCTGACAGGGCTCTACGAGCAGTACTTC
.,TRBV20-1,TRBJ2-7,.,CSARDGGRSRYEQYF,TGCAGTGCTAGAGATGGAGGACGGTCCAGGTACGAGCAGTACTTC
TRBD2,TRBV7-3,TRBJ2-1,few,CASSQAGGPSYNEQFF,TGTGCCAGCAGCCAAGCGGGGGGGCCGTCCTACAATGAGCAGTTCTTC
.,TRBV10-3,TRBJ2-2,.,CAILTEDTGELFF,TGTGCCATCTTAACCGAGGACACCGGGGAGCTGTTTTTT
.,TRBV11-3,TRBJ2-3,.,CASSDTLNTDTQYF,TGTGCCAGCAGCGACACCTTGAACACAGATACGCAGTATTTT
.,TRBV5-1,TRBJ2-6,.,CASSYRSSGANVLTF,TGCGCCAGCAGCTACCGGAGCTCTGGGGCCAACGTCCTGACTTTC
.,TRBV7-2,TRBJ1-2,.,CASSQSTGNYYGYTF,TGTGCCAGCAGCCAATCAACAGGGAACTACTATGGCTACACCTTC
.,TRBV25-1,TRBJ1-6,once,CVSSARGGSYNSPLHF,TGTGTCAGCAGTGCCCGCGGAGGCTCCTATAATTCACCCCTCCACTTT
.,TRBV7-2,TRBJ1-6,many,CASSLTPSSYNSPLHF,TGTGCCAGCAGCTTGACACCGAGCTCCTATAATTCACCCCTCCACTTT
TRBD1,TRBV6-1,TRBJ1-1,few,CASSKVRTGREAFF,TGTGCCAGCAGTAAAGTTCGGACAGGGCGTGAAGCTTTCTTT
TRBD2,TRBV7-9,TRBJ2-3,many,CASSPGLAGEDTQYF,TGTGCCAGCAGCCCCGGACTAGCGGGGGAAGATACGCAGTATTTT
TRBD2,TRBV4-1,TRBJ2-1,few,CASSQGVSGASWDYNEQFF,TGCGCCAGCAGCCAAGGTGTTAGCGGGGCCTCTTGGGACTACAATGAGCAGTTCTTC
.,TRBV6-2/TRBV6-3,TRBJ1-5,many,CASSYGSRQVNQPQHF,TGTGCCAGCAGTTATGGGTCGCGGCAAGTAAATCAGCCCCAGCATTTT
TRBD1,TRBV12-3/TRBV12-4,TRBJ1-2,.,CASTLILGTGDGYTF,TGTGCCAGCACTTTAATCCTCGGGACAGGGGATGGCTACACCTTC